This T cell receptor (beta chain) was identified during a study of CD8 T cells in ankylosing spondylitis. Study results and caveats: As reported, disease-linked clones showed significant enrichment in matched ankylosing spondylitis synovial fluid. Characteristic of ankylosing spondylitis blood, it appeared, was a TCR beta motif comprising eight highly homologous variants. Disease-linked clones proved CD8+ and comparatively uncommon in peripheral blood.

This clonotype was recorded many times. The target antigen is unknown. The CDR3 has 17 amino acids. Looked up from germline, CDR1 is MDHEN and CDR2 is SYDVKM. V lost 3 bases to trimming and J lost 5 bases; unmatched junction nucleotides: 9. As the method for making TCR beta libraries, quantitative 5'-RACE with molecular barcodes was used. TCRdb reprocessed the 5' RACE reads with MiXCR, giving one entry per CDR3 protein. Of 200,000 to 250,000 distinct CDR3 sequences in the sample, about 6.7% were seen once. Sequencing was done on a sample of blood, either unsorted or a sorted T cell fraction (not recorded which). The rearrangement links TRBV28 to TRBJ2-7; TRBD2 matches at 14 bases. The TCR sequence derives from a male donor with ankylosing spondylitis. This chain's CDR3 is CASSFGHMGLAGDEQYF. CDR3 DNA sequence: TGTGCCAGCAGTTTTGGGCACATGGGACTAGCGGGAGACGAGCAGTACTTC.